These 31 T cell receptor beta chains share one sample of origin, sequenced in a study of glioma-infiltrating T cells after dendritic cell vaccination. The method was immunoSEQ multiplex PCR; TCRdb's version includes in-frame clones alone and lacks a portion of them. The profile shows around 96,000 clones, about 80% of them singletons. The material sequenced was blood, taken before dendritic cell vaccination. These TCRs come from a human donor with glioblastoma.

V gene TRBV19 combines with J gene TRBJ1-2, with a tentative D call TRBD1 (5 bases). Germline assignment: CDR1 LNHDA and CDR2 SQIVND (reference sequence). The CDR3 runs to 15 residues. Trimming removed 3 bases from V and 3 bases from J, with 14 bases in between. The DNA for the CDR3 is TGTGCCAGTAGTATCCCAGGGTCCACCTACTATGGCTACACCTTC. It codes for CASSIPGSTYYGYTF.

The rearrangement links TRBV2 to TRBJ1-1; a weak D match, TRBD1 (5 bases). The ends were cut back, 4 bases at V and 4 bases at J, with 13 bases in the middle. This CDR3 region has 14 residues. The germline gives CDR1 SNHLY, CDR2 FYNNEI. This CDR3 reads CASSATGLGTEAFF. The CDR3 DNA sequence: TGTGCCAGCAGTGCAACAGGATTGGGCACTGAAGCTTTCTTT.

V usage is TRBV5-1 and J usage is TRBJ2-2; no firm D call. The germline V gene has CDR1 SGHRS and CDR2 YFSETQ. This CDR3 spans 16 amino acids. Deletions cut 1 base from V and 5 bases from J, with 15 bases between. The CDR3, as DNA: TGCGCCAGCAGCTTGTCGTTTCGGCACAGTACCGGGGAGCTGTTTTTT. Its translation is CASSLSFRHSTGELFF. Together with reference TRBV5-1 and TRBJ2-2, the CDR3 gives the full variable domain: KAGVTQTPRYLIKTRGQQVTLSCSPISGHRSVSWYQQTPGQGLQFLFEYFSETQRNKGNFPGRFSGRQFSNSRSEMNVSTLELGDSALYLCASSLSFRHSTGELFFGEGSRLTVL.

This clone was picked up a small number of times. The rearrangement joins TRBV6-5 to TRBJ1-2; weak D call: TRBD1 (6 bases). Germline V gene lookup returns CDR1 MNHEY and CDR2 SVGAGI. The length of the CDR3 is 14 residues. The ends were cut back, 6 bases at V and 7 bases at J, with 18 bases in the middle. CDR3 DNA sequence: TGTGCCAGCAGGGGACACCAGGGTCTGGCTGGCTACACCTTC. Protein sequence: CASRGHQGLAGYTF.

The chain combines TRBV5-6 with TRBJ1-1; a possible D gene is TRBD1 (6 bases). Germline V gene lookup returns CDR1 SGHDT and CDR2 YYEEEE. This CDR3 comprises 15 residues. The V gene lost 1 base and the J gene lost 3 bases, with 13 bases spanning the gap. The CDR3 reads CASSLKGQGYTEAFF. The CDR3 nucleotides are TGTGCCAGCAGCTTGAAGGGGCAGGGGTACACTGAAGCTTTCTTT.

This chain links TRBV7-8 with TRBJ1-6; 7 bases agree with TRBD1. V lost 0 bases, J lost 6 bases, and 8 bases stayed unmatched. The CDR3 is made up of 17 amino acids. CDR1 is SGHVS, CDR2 FQNEAQ, per germline. This chain's CDR3 is CASSLALGGTVNSPLHF. The CDR3 coding sequence is TGTGCCAGCAGCTTAGCGCTGGGCGGGACAGTTAATTCACCCCTCCACTTT.

This clone was counted only a few times. The chain recombines TRBV28 with TRBJ1-4; D call uncertain. Per germline, CDR1 MDHEN and CDR2 SYDVKM. There are 12 residues in the CDR3. Trimming took off 9 bases at V and 2 bases at J, with 7 bases between the two ends. The CDR3 here is CASTVTNEKLFF. The CDR3 DNA follows: TGTGCCAGTACTGTGACTAATGAAAAACTGTTTTTT.

V usage is TRBV2 and J usage is TRBJ2-1; 11 nucleotides align to TRBD2. Germline V gene sequence: CDR1 SNHLY, CDR2 FYNNEI. J lost 0 bases, V lost 4 bases, and 5 bases had no gene match. The CDR3 covers 17 residues. CDR3 nucleotide sequence: TGTGCCAGCAGTGTTCTAGCGGGGGGCTTCTCCTACAATGAGCAGTTCTTC. Translated: CASSVLAGGFSYNEQFF.

The gene calls are TRBV5-1 and TRBJ2-3; weak D call: TRBD1 (6 bases). Per germline, CDR1 SGHRS and CDR2 YFSETQ. Trimming cost V 4 bases and J 2 bases, with 14 bases left between them. The CDR3 is 15 residues long. The CDR3 DNA is TGCGCCAGCAGCCAAACAGGGAGTGTCACAGATACGCAGTATTTT. This encodes CASSQTGSVTDTQYF. Variable domain in full (rest from reference TRBV5-1 and TRBJ2-3): KAGVTQTPRYLIKTRGQQVTLSCSPISGHRSVSWYQQTPGQGLQFLFEYFSETQRNKGNFPGRFSGRQFSNSRSEMNVSTLELGDSALYLCASSQTGSVTDTQYFGPGTRLTVL.

V and J are TRBV7-3 and TRBJ2-2; TRBD2 might be the D (5 bases). Deletions cut 3 bases from V and 3 bases from J, with 8 bases between. The CDR3 covers 14 residues. CDR1 and CDR2 from the germline V gene are SGHTA and FQGTGA. CDR3 DNA: TGTGCCAGCAGCTTCTGGCGGGACACCGGGGAGCTGTTTTTT. This translates into CASSFWRDTGELFF.

V is TRBV5-4 and J is TRBJ2-5; weak D call: TRBD1 (5 bases). CDR1 SGHNT and CDR2 YYREEE come from the germline V gene (reference sequence). V was clipped by 5 bases and J by 2 bases, with 16 bases between them. The CDR3 loop spans 15 amino acids. CDR3 nucleotides: TGTGCCAGCAGACCCATGGGGCGAGCGCAAGAGACCCAGTACTTC. Its protein product is CASRPMGRAQETQYF.

This clone occurred many times. The chain links TRBV9 to TRBJ2-2, with TRBD1 identical over 10 bases. The V gene end was trimmed by 0 bases and the J gene end by 7 bases; junction bases not matched to a gene: 6. CDR1 is SGDLS and CDR2 is YYNGEE in the germline V gene. This CDR3 region has 16 residues. This CDR3 is CASSVAPTGGGGELFF. The DNA for the CDR3 is TGTGCCAGCAGCGTAGCCCCGACAGGGGGCGGCGGGGAGCTGTTTTTT.

V is TRBV7-9 and J is TRBJ2-1, with 8 bases matching TRBD1. From germline, CDR1 is SEHNR and CDR2 FQNEAQ (reference sequence). The junction had 10 bases not matched to a gene; V was cut back by 5 bases and J by 7 bases. The CDR3 covers 15 residues. CDR3 DNA sequence: TGTGCCAGCAGCGACCGGGACAGGAAACCAAATGAGCAGTTCTTC. Translation: CASSDRDRKPNEQFF.

The sample holds one count of this clone. The rearrangement uses TRBV10-1 and TRBJ2-1; possible D gene TRBD2, 5 bases. Per germline, CDR1 WNHNN and CDR2 SYGVQD (reference sequence). V lost 4 bases and J 6 bases, leaving 16 bases between the germline ends. CDR3 length equals 15 residues. The CDR3 spells CASSVAGAVSNEQFF. DNA for the CDR3: TGCGCCAGCAGTGTGGCAGGAGCGGTTTCCAATGAGCAGTTCTTC.

V gene TRBV27 combines with J gene TRBJ2-1, with 13 bases matching TRBD2. V gave up 6 bases and J gave up 6 bases; unmatched junction bases: 8. This CDR3 comprises 16 residues. Germline CDR1 reads MNHEY; CDR2 reads SMNVEV (reference sequence). CDR3: CASSLPGLAGINEQFF. CDR3 nucleotide sequence: TGTGCCAGCAGCCTCCCGGGACTAGCGGGAATCAATGAGCAGTTCTTC.

Only a few counts were recorded for this clone. The chain recombines TRBV4-1 with TRBJ2-7; 7 bases align to TRBD1. The CDR3 length is 14 residues. Germline loops: CDR1 MGHRA, CDR2 YSYEKL. V lost 4 bases to trimming and J lost 4 bases; unmatched junction nucleotides: 7. In nucleotides, the CDR3 is TGCGCCAGCAGCCTCCGTGACAGGGATTACGAGCAGTACTTC. Translated: CASSLRDRDYEQYF.

This clone has a handful of counts. The genes are TRBV2 and TRBJ2-3; 12 positions match TRBD2. Germline trimming cut 6 bases from V and 6 bases from J; bases unmatched to any gene: 10. Germline CDR1 reads SNHLY; CDR2 reads FYNNEI. The length of the CDR3 is 16 residues. The CDR3 DNA follows: TGTGCCAGCAGCCCTCTACTAGCGGGAGGCCGGGATACGCAGTATTTT. This gives the protein CASSPLLAGGRDTQYF.

This chain connects TRBV7-2 to TRBJ1-2, with D uncertain. V was trimmed by 6 bases and J by 0 bases, leaving 11 bases between them. The CDR3 has 14 amino acids. Germline CDR1 reads SGHTA; CDR2 reads FQGNSA. The CDR3 is CASRDSPSNYGYTF. The CDR3 bases are TGTGCCAGCAGGGACTCACCGTCTAACTATGGCTACACCTTC.

V and J are TRBV5-4 and TRBJ1-2; 8 positions agree with TRBD1. CDR3 length equals 15 residues. In germline, CDR1 is SGHNT, CDR2 YYREEE (reference sequence). V gave up 4 bases and J gave up 1 base; unmatched junction bases: 6. CDR3 DNA: TGTGCCAGCAGCCATCGACAGGGGCTTAACTATGGCTACACCTTC. Amino acids: CASSHRQGLNYGYTF.

The genes are TRBV11-2 and TRBJ2-5, with 12 bases identical to TRBD1. Judging by the DNA end, TRBJ2-7 fits better; the J call may be wrong. CDR3 length equals 15 residues. The germline V gene has CDR1 SGHAT and CDR2 FQNNGV. The CDR3 loop reads CASSHGTGGPYEQYF. CDR3 bases: TGTGCCAGCAGCCACGGGACAGGGGGCCCATACGAGCAGTACTTC.

This chain joins TRBV4-1 and TRBJ1-2; no definite D call. This CDR3 spans 15 amino acids. The germline CDR1 and CDR2 sequences are MGHRA and YSYEKL. V lost 2 bases and J 8 bases, leaving 18 bases between the germline ends. In nucleotides, the CDR3 is TGCGCCAGCAGCCAACCCCGGGAACTTCTCGGGGGCTACACCTTC. This sequence encodes CASSQPRELLGGYTF.

J is TRBJ2-7 and V is TRBV7-9; 8 bases are shared with TRBD2. CDR1 SEHNR and CDR2 FQNEAQ come from the germline V gene (reference sequence). V lost 2 bases and J lost 5; bases outside the gene matches: 14. The CDR3 has 17 residues. CDR3 amino acids: CASSLNPWTSITNEQYF. The CDR3 region has the DNA TGTGCCAGCAGCTTAAACCCCTGGACTAGCATCACTAACGAGCAGTACTTC.

The chain combines TRBV5-6 with TRBJ2-4; 11 bases agree with TRBD1. The V and J ends lost 4 bases and 9 bases, in that order; junction bases with no gene match: 6. There are 14 residues in the CDR3. Germline loops: CDR1 SGHDT, CDR2 YYEEEE. DNA of the CDR3: TGTGCCAGCAGCGTGGACAGGGGGCAATCCATTCAGTACTTC. Amino acid sequence: CASSVDRGQSIQYF.

The rearrangement links TRBV7-9 to TRBJ2-5, with 11 bases matching TRBD2. The germline CDR1 and CDR2 sequences are SEHNR and FQNEAQ (reference sequence). The CDR3 has 18 amino acids. J was trimmed by 1 base and V by 2 bases; bases with no gene match: 9. Here the CDR3 reads CASSLWKTSGALQETQYF. CDR3 nucleotide sequence: TGTGCCAGCAGCTTATGGAAGACTAGCGGGGCGCTCCAAGAGACCCAGTACTTC.

The CDR3 loop reads CASSLTENYGYTF. CDR3 DNA: TGCGCCAGCAGCTTGACTGAGAACTATGGCTACACCTTC. The chain combines TRBV5-1 with TRBJ1-2; D ambiguous. The CDR3 totals 13 residues. The V end lost 1 base, the J end lost 2 bases, and 6 bases lay between the germline ends. Germline V CDR1 and CDR2: SGHRS, YFSETQ.

The CDR3 reads CASSISLVGEQYF. DNA for the CDR3: TGCGCCAGCAGTATTTCTCTGGTCGGCGAGCAGTACTTC. This chain links TRBV5-1 with TRBJ2-7; no definite D call. Looked up from germline, CDR1 is SGHRS and CDR2 is YFSETQ. With 5 bases removed from V and 6 bases from J, the gap between germline ends came to 15 bases. This CDR3 is 13 amino acids long. Combining the CDR3 with reference TRBV5-1 and TRBJ2-7 gives the whole variable domain KAGVTQTPRYLIKTRGQQVTLSCSPISGHRSVSWYQQTPGQGLQFLFEYFSETQRNKGNFPGRFSGRQFSNSRSEMNVSTLELGDSALYLCASSISLVGEQYFGPGTRLTVT.

This chain connects TRBV28 to TRBJ1-2, with 10 bases lining up with TRBD1. CDR3 length: 14 residues. Germline V gene sequence: CDR1 MDHEN, CDR2 SYDVKM. Trimming cost V 7 bases and J 14 bases; bases outside gene matches: 16. In DNA, the CDR3 is TGTGCCAGCAATTCGCATATGAGGGACAGGGGCTCTACCTTC. Amino acid sequence: CASNSHMRDRGSTF.

The rearrangement joins TRBV7-6 to TRBJ1-2, with 9 bases that match TRBD1. The germline CDR1 and CDR2 sequences are SGHVS and FNYEAQ. The CDR3 has 14 amino acids. The ends lost 2 bases at V and 5 bases at J; junction bases unmatched: 3. Here the CDR3 DNA reads TGTGCCAGCAGCTTAACGGGACAGGGATATGGCTACACCTTC. This gives the protein CASSLTGQGYGYTF.

This clone showed up just a few times. V gene TRBV11-2 combines with J gene TRBJ2-1, with 7 bases aligning to TRBD2. J was trimmed by 8 bases and V by 0 bases; bases with no gene match: 4. The CDR3 runs to 14 residues. Germline CDR1 is SGHAT and CDR2 is FQNNGV. Here the CDR3 reads CASSLDGGSDEQFF. In DNA form, the CDR3 reads TGTGCCAGCAGCTTAGACGGGGGGTCTGATGAGCAGTTCTTC.

The chain is built from TRBV5-8 and TRBJ2-7, with a weak D call TRBD2 (5 bases). CDR1 is SGHTS, CDR2 YDEGEE, per germline. V lost 4 bases to trimming and J lost 0 bases, with 14 bases between them. This CDR3 is built from 15 residues. The CDR3 loop reads CASSLTGLSSYEQYF. CDR3 sequence (DNA): TGTGCCAGCAGCCTGACGGGATTGAGCTCCTACGAGCAGTACTTC.

This clone was detected ten times or more. The V and J genes are TRBV2 and TRBJ1-2; maybe TRBD1 (6 bases). The germline CDR1 and CDR2 sequences are SNHLY and FYNNEI. V lost 6 bases and J 4 bases, leaving 18 bases between the germline ends. The CDR3 contains 15 residues. The CDR3 here is CASSSQGRLGYGYTF. CDR3 in DNA: TGTGCCAGCAGCTCACAGGGTAGATTAGGCTATGGCTACACCTTC. Together with reference TRBV2 and TRBJ1-2, the CDR3 gives the full variable domain: EPEVTQTPSHQVTQMGQEVILRCVPISNHLYFYWYRQILGQKVEFLVSFYNNEISEKSEIFDDQFSVERPDGSNFTLKIRSTKLEDSAMYFCASSSQGRLGYGYTFGSGTRLTVV.